Presented here are 31 T cell receptor beta chains from one specimen sequenced in a study of T cells after yellow fever vaccination. In TCRdb, the 5' RACE reads were re-called with MiXCR into one record per CDR3 protein. The sample has a few hundred thousand distinct CDR3 sequences, around 7% seen once; the top ten hold roughly 0.86%. This specimen consisted of CD4+ T cells sorted from PBMCs, obtained 15 days after the yellow fever booster vaccination. The receptors here all came from a man aged 25-40 years who received the YFV17D yellow fever vaccine.

This clonotype has ten or more counts. The rearrangement uses TRBV19 and TRBJ2-5; TRBD1 is a possible D gene (6 bases). The CDR3 runs to 13 residues. Germline V gene data show CDR1 as LNHDA and CDR2 as SQIVND (reference sequence). Trimming took 6 bases from V and 5 from J, leaving 13 bases between them. CDR3 loop: CASRQGPEETQYF. The DNA for the CDR3 is TGTGCCAGTAGACAGGGCCCCGAGGAGACCCAGTACTTC.

Concerning this clonotype: This clone may be a read error of a much larger clone one base away. The gene calls are TRBV28 and TRBJ2-7; 7 nucleotides match TRBD2. Germline CDR1 is MDHEN and CDR2 is SYDVKM. The CDR3 sequence is 12 residues long. The chain's CDR3 is CASTLRAGEQYF. In DNA form, the CDR3 reads TGTGCCAGCACTTTAAGAGCGGGGGAGCAGTACTTC.

The chain joins TRBV6-6 to TRBJ1-2; tentatively, D is TRBD1 (5 bases). Per germline, CDR1 MNHNY and CDR2 SVGAGI (reference sequence). Trimming removed 8 bases at V and 3 bases at J, with 13 bases between. The CDR3 consists of 13 residues. Here the CDR3 DNA reads TGTGCCAGCCAAATCGGGGGGGACTATGGCTACACCTTC. Translated: CASQIGGDYGYTF.

This clonotype appeared many times. The CDR3 DNA follows: TGCAGTGCTAAGATGTTAGCGGGGAGCTACAATGAGCAGTTCTTC. Protein product: CSAKMLAGSYNEQFF. The J gene is TRBJ2-1, the V gene TRBV20-1; 8 bases agree with TRBD2. The length of the CDR3 is 15 residues. Trimming cost V 4 bases and J 3 bases; bases outside gene matches: 8. The germline gives CDR1 DFQATT, CDR2 SNEGSKA (reference sequence).

The chain couples TRBV12-3 or TRBV12-4 to TRBJ2-1; D unclear. The CDR3 extends over 12 amino acids. V lost 3 bases to trimming and J lost 9 bases, with 9 bases between them. The CDR3 nucleotides are TGTGCCAGCAGTTTCCGGCTTGGTGAGCAGTTCTTC. Its protein product is CASSFRLGEQFF.

This clonotype was seen ten or more times. J is TRBJ2-5 and V is TRBV11-3; tentative D call: TRBD1 (7 bases). There are 13 residues in the CDR3. From germline, CDR1 is SGHNT and CDR2 YENEEA. V was shortened by 5 bases and J by 3 bases, with 10 bases between the two germline ends. This CDR3 reads CASSQGGKETQYF. In nucleotides, the CDR3 is TGTGCCAGCAGCCAGGGGGGAAAAGAGACCCAGTACTTC.

The chain carries TRBV5-6 and TRBJ2-7, with D tentatively TRBD1 (6 bases). From germline, CDR1 is SGHDT and CDR2 YYEEEE. V lost 0 bases and J lost 2, with 9 bases in between. This CDR3 spans 14 amino acids. The CDR3 coding sequence is TGTGCCAGCAGCTTGGGACAGGACACCTACGAGCAGTACTTC. It yields the protein CASSLGQDTYEQYF.

The chain carries TRBV7-2 and TRBJ1-3; TRBD1 might be the D (5 bases). Between the trimmed V and J ends, which lost 4 bases and 2 bases, there was a span of 9 bases. Germline-derived CDR1 and CDR2 are SGHTA and FQGNSA. The CDR3 totals 14 residues. The CDR3, as DNA: TGTGCCAGCAGCTCAGGGTTTCCTGGAAACACCATATATTTT. Protein: CASSSGFPGNTIYF.

This clonotype was detected a few times. This chain joins TRBV20-1 and TRBJ1-6; the D gene is possibly TRBD1 (6 bases). The CDR3 runs 14 residues. The germline CDR1 and CDR2 sequences are DFQATT and SNEGSKA (reference sequence). V lost 4 bases to trimming and J lost 10 bases, with 17 bases between them. CDR3 sequence (DNA): TGCAGTGCTACGTCAACAGGGTTTGGGTCACCCCTCCACTTT. It yields the protein CSATSTGFGSPLHF.

The chain joins TRBV15 to TRBJ1-5; D is uncertain. Trimming took 3 bases from V and 7 from J, leaving 13 bases between them. This CDR3 has 14 amino acids. Germline V gene data show CDR1 as LNHNV and CDR2 as YYDKDF (reference sequence). The CDR3 nucleotides read TGTGCCACCAGCAGTTCTTACCCCATCCAGCCCCAGCATTTT. It codes for CATSSSYPIQPQHF.

Only a few counts were recorded for this clonotype. The genes are TRBV7-4 and TRBJ2-2; TRBD1 aligns across 9 bases. Germline CDR1 is SGHVT and CDR2 is SQSDAQ. The trim removed 5 bases at V and 4 bases at J, leaving 5 bases unmatched. The CDR3 has 15 amino acids. This CDR3 reads CASSHRTGATGELFF. The DNA for the CDR3 is TGTGCCAGCAGCCATAGGACAGGGGCCACCGGGGAGCTGTTTTTT.

The sample holds a few counts of this clonotype. V usage is TRBV3-1 and J usage is TRBJ1-1; D unresolved. Between the trimmed V and J ends, which lost 7 bases and 1 base, there was a span of 16 bases. The CDR3 has 15 amino acids. Germline lookup yields CDR1 LGHDT and CDR2 YNNKEL (reference sequence). CDR3 in DNA: TGTGCCAGCAATACCTTAAGTAGTGCGAACACTGAAGCTTTCTTT. It codes for CASNTLSSANTEAFF. Filled out from reference TRBV3-1 and TRBJ1-1, the complete variable domain reads DTAVSQTPKYLVTQMGNDKSIKCEQNLGHDTMYWYKQDSKKFLKIMFSYNNKELIINETVPNRFSPKSPDKAHLNLHINSLELGDSAVYFCASNTLSSANTEAFFGQGTRLTVV.

V usage is TRBV5-1 and J usage is TRBJ2-2, with D possibly TRBD1 on 5 matching bases. CDR3 length equals 15 residues. CDR1 and CDR2 from the germline V gene are SGHRS and YFSETQ. With 0 bases removed from V and 5 bases from J, the gap between germline ends came to 11 bases. CDR3 coding DNA: TGCGCCAGCAGCTTGGTTCAGGGCGGTACCGGGGAGCTGTTTTTT. Encoded protein: CASSLVQGGTGELFF.

This clonotype was seen many times. V and J are TRBV24-1 and TRBJ2-3, with 9 bases fitting TRBD2. The germline gives CDR1 KGHDR, CDR2 SFDVKD. V lost 5 bases to trimming and J lost 2 bases; unmatched junction nucleotides: 4. The CDR3 length is 15 residues. The CDR3 spells CATSVRGRDTDTQYF. CDR3 coding DNA: TGTGCCACCAGTGTTCGCGGGAGGGACACAGATACGCAGTATTTT.

CDR3 bases: TGTGCCAGCAGTCAAGGGGGTCGGGACTATGGCTACACCTTC. This gives the protein CASSQGGRDYGYTF. The chain joins TRBV25-1 to TRBJ1-2; D is possibly TRBD1 (6 bases). This CDR3 is built from 14 residues. Trimming stripped 5 bases from V and 3 bases from J, with 13 bases between. Germline loops: CDR1 MGHDK, CDR2 SYGVNS.

This clonotype was counted at least ten times. The V gene is TRBV10-3, the J gene TRBJ2-5, with no clear D. The CDR3 is 11 residues long. V dropped 0 bases and J dropped 5 bases, with 1 base sitting between them. The germline CDR1 and CDR2 sequences are ENHRY and SYGVKD. Here the CDR3 DNA reads TGTGCCATCAGTGAGTCGGAGACCCAGTACTTC. This sequence encodes CAISESETQYF.

This clonotype was detected ten times or more. In DNA, the CDR3 is TGTGCCAGCAGTGGCCCCCCTCGATTGGCCCTCCAAGAGACCCAGTACTTC. Translating it yields CASSGPPRLALQETQYF. The chain couples TRBV7-2 to TRBJ2-5; D remains unclear. V was clipped by 6 bases and J by 1 base, with 21 bases between them. This CDR3 region has 17 residues. Per germline, CDR1 SGHTA and CDR2 FQGNSA. Variable domain in full (rest from reference TRBV7-2 and TRBJ2-5): GAGVSQSPSNKVTEKGKDVELRCDPISGHTALYWYRQSLGQGLEFLIYFQGNSAPDKSGLPSDRFSAERTGGSVSTLTIQRTQQEDSAVYLCASSGPPRLALQETQYFGPGTRLLVL.

The sample holds many counts of this clonotype. The V gene is TRBV5-1, the J gene TRBJ2-2; TRBD2 matches at 11 bases. From germline, CDR1 is SGHRS and CDR2 YFSETQ. This CDR3 has 16 amino acids. Trimming cost V 4 bases and J 1 base; bases outside gene matches: 3. The CDR3 DNA reads as TGCGCCAGCAGCCTGGGACTAGCGGTGAACACCGGGGAGCTGTTTTTT. Its translation is CASSLGLAVNTGELFF. Complete variable domain (other parts from reference TRBV5-1 and TRBJ2-2): KAGVTQTPRYLIKTRGQQVTLSCSPISGHRSVSWYQQTPGQGLQFLFEYFSETQRNKGNFPGRFSGRQFSNSRSEMNVSTLELGDSALYLCASSLGLAVNTGELFFGEGSRLTVL.

This clonotype was counted between two and nine times. The chain uses TRBV6-5 and TRBJ2-7; 12 bases agree with TRBD2. The CDR3 contains 17 residues. Germline CDR1 reads MNHEY; CDR2 reads SVGAGI. After removal of 4 bases from V and 6 bases from J, the junction contained 13 bases not matched to a gene. CDR3 sequence reads: CASSSGTSGLGSREQYF. CDR3 bases: TGTGCCAGCAGTTCCGGGACTAGCGGGCTCGGGTCCCGCGAGCAGTACTTC.

The sample holds a few counts of this clonotype. Here the CDR3 DNA reads TGTGCCAGCAGCTTAGACTCCCCGATCGACTACGAGCAGTACTTC. Translation: CASSLDSPIDYEQYF. The chain links TRBV7-2 to TRBJ2-7; no reliable D call. In germline, CDR1 is SGHTA, CDR2 FQGNSA. The germline V and J ends were trimmed by 1 base and 3 bases, with 13 bases remaining between them. The CDR3 is 15 amino acids.

Comments on this clonotype: A single base separates this from a much larger clone, so it may be a read error. The chain links TRBV6-1 to TRBJ1-5, with D unclear. V was clipped by 7 bases and J by 2 bases, with 12 bases between them. Germline lookup yields CDR1 MNHNS and CDR2 SASEGT. The CDR3 covers 14 residues. DNA of the CDR3: TGTGCCAGCAAAAGTGTGGGTGGCAATCAGCCCCAGCATTTT. This sequence encodes CASKSVGGNQPQHF.

The chain links TRBV12-3 or TRBV12-4 to TRBJ2-7; D possibly corresponds to TRBD1 (6 bases). V shed 6 bases and J shed 3 bases, with 12 bases lying between them. There are 13 residues in the CDR3. CDR3 nucleotide sequence: TGTGCCAGCAGGTTACAGGGTATCTACGAGCAGTACTTC. Amino acids: CASRLQGIYEQYF.

The table lists this clonotype with many counts. The V call is TRBV7-2, the J call TRBJ2-3; no clear D. The CDR3 is 14 residues long. Trimming pared 2 bases from V and 1 base from J, leaving 7 bases between. Germline V gene sequence: CDR1 SGHTA, CDR2 FQGNSA. The CDR3: CASSLLTGTDTQYF. CDR3 sequence (DNA): TGTGCCAGCAGCTTACTTACTGGCACAGATACGCAGTATTTT.

This clonotype was found a few times. The rearrangement links TRBV14 to TRBJ2-6; 7 bases are shared with TRBD1. The CDR3 extends over 18 amino acids. CDR1 and CDR2 (germline): SGHDN, FVKESK. Trimming cost V 4 bases and J 0 bases; bases outside gene matches: 9. CDR3 amino acids: CASSRPGQRFSGANVLTF. CDR3 nucleotide sequence: TGTGCCAGCAGCCGGCCGGGACAGAGATTCTCTGGGGCCAACGTCCTGACTTTC.

In this sample, this clonotype turned up a few times. The rearrangement joins TRBV9 to TRBJ2-4, with a weak D call TRBD1 (6 bases). The CDR3 has 14 amino acids. Germline values: CDR1 SGDLS, CDR2 YYNGEE. V lost 0 bases to trimming and J lost 6 bases, with 10 bases between them. The CDR3 DNA follows: TGTGCCAGCAGCGTAGGTGGACAGCTAAACATTCAGTACTTC. Translation: CASSVGGQLNIQYF.

This clonotype has a count of ten or more. The chain uses TRBV20-1 and TRBJ2-7; 7 bases are a match to TRBD2. The V gene end was trimmed by 6 bases and the J gene end by 4 bases; junction bases not matched to a gene: 15. Germline V CDR1 and CDR2: DFQATT, SNEGSKA (reference sequence). There are 15 residues in the CDR3. CDR3 sequence reads: CSATLLGGMDYEQYF. The CDR3, as DNA: TGCAGTGCCACCCTCTTGGGAGGGATGGATTACGAGCAGTACTTC.

There are many counts of this clonotype. V usage is TRBV7-9 and J usage is TRBJ2-1; TRBD1 aligns across 10 bases. This CDR3 has 17 amino acids. Germline V gene data show CDR1 as SEHNR and CDR2 as FQNEAQ (reference sequence). After removal of 5 bases from V and 8 bases from J, the junction contained 15 bases not matched to a gene. This CDR3 is CASSIGTADRGGDEQFF. DNA for the CDR3: TGTGCCAGCAGCATCGGGACAGCGGACAGGGGGGGGGATGAGCAGTTCTTC. Together with reference TRBV7-9 and TRBJ2-1, the CDR3 gives the full variable domain: DTGVSQNPRHKITKRGQNVTFRCDPISEHNRLYWYRQTLGQGPEFLTYFQNEAQLEKSRLLSDRFSAERPKGSFSTLEIQRTEQGDSAMYLCASSIGTADRGGDEQFFGPGTRLTVL.

V is TRBV20-1 and J is TRBJ2-7; perhaps TRBD1 as D (6 bases). CDR1 and CDR2 from the germline V gene are DFQATT and SNEGSKA (reference sequence). The CDR3 covers 17 residues. Trimming took 0 bases from V and 1 from J, leaving 19 bases between them. CDR3 sequence: CSARDSPNRALSYEQYF. The CDR3 DNA reads as TGCAGTGCTAGAGATTCCCCGAACAGGGCTTTGTCCTACGAGCAGTACTTC.

This clonotype was seen only a few times. In DNA, the CDR3 is TGCAGCGTTGAGGTAGCGGGAAGGTTCGAGCAGTACTTC. It translates to CSVEVAGRFEQYF. The chain has TRBV29-1 and TRBJ2-7; 8 bases are a match to TRBD2. Germline loops: CDR1 SQVTM, CDR2 ANQGSEA. V dropped 3 bases and J dropped 6; count of bases not matched to a gene: 7. CDR3 length: 13 residues.

This clonotype was seen ten or more times. The gene calls are TRBV12-3 or TRBV12-4 and TRBJ2-3; possibly TRBD2 for D (6 bases). The V end lost 3 bases, the J end lost 3 bases, and 19 bases lay between the germline ends. CDR3 length: 17 amino acids. CDR3 protein: CASSLTPGGRTTDTQYF. The CDR3 DNA reads as TGTGCCAGCAGTTTGACCCCAGGAGGGAGGACAACAGATACGCAGTATTTT.

This clonotype has a handful of counts. V usage is TRBV29-1 and J usage is TRBJ1-2; TRBD1 is a possible D gene (6 bases). Trimming removed 7 bases from V and 8 bases from J, with 14 bases in between. Germline-derived CDR1 and CDR2 are SQVTM and ANQGSEA. The CDR3 covers 11 residues. CDR3 residues: CSALGGRGYTF. The CDR3, as DNA: TGCAGCGCACTAGGGGGGAGAGGCTACACCTTC.